This T cell receptor beta chain comes out of a study of blood T cells in healthy people across ages (dated by TCRdb to the mid-2010s). Turning to the overall study: In model experiments, template switching captured about one uniquely barcoded TCR beta cDNA molecule for every two T cells. For two donors (one aged 18 to 30 and one aged 80 or older), the study analyzed two additional independent replicas of 1 million unique cDNA reads from the same blood draw. To avoid experimental bias, donors of different ages were spread randomly across the sequencing lanes. Using deep sequencing normalized with unique cDNA molecular identifiers, the study measured how TCR beta repertoire diversity changes with age. The donors were split into four age groups: young (average about 16 years), middle-aged (39), aged (approximately 60) and long-lived (more than 80). The research as a whole found: As age increased, observed TCR beta diversity per million T cells dropped in a roughly linear way, and a significant reduction was already evident by age 40. Because the CMV infection status of the donors was unknown, age-related changes in expanded clonotypes may potentially have been confounded. Estimates of total diversity based on one million sequenced T cells were regarded as lower bounds and as underestimates. Compared with the aged group, the long-lived group had more naive CD4+ T cells, fewer expanded clones and increased TCR diversity, suggesting age selection. Because profiling used bulk unsorted PBMCs, naive and antigen-experienced compartments could not be compared conclusively. A strong correlation was found between observed TCR beta diversity and the percentage of naive T cells measured by flow cytometry.

The donors were roughly 40 Caucasian individuals from Russia, aged about 6 to 95 years, who were systemically healthy. Around 10 milliliters of peripheral blood were collected from each donor into EDTA-treated Vacutainer tubes. Ficoll-Paque density-gradient centrifugation was used to isolate PBMCs, with at least 6.5 million per sample. Total RNA was extracted from PBMCs with Trizol reagent, with at least 6 micrograms obtained per sample. For every donor, an aliquot of PBMCs went through flow cytometry to measure the percentages of naive CD45RAhigh/CD27high T cells. The germline V gene specifies KGHSH as CDR1 and LQKENI as CDR2. The CDR3 spans 15 residues, from the cysteine through the phenylalanine. Of the read, only the CDR3 DNA is kept; its 45 bases are in frame from base 1. V is pared back by 5 bases and J by 2 bases, with 16 bases lying between the germline termini. Library generation was performed with 5' RACE. TCRdb names Illumina HiSeq 2500 as the instrument used. A second roughly 7 to 11 cycle PCR used a sample-barcoded 5' primer and a J-beta primer mix. Each TCR beta cDNA molecule received a unique molecular identifier from a template-switch 5' adaptor carrying 12 random nucleotides. Each sample yielded at least 2.5 million CDR3-containing paired-end reads. All of the RNA was converted into first-strand cDNA using the Mint cDNA synthesis kit, with a TRBC-specific oligonucleotide serving as the primer. After uracil-DNA glycosylase treatment, a first 18-cycle PCR used universal primers M1SS and BC2_uni_R on all cDNA. The paper's data handling went like this. For normalization, 1 million high-quality reads, each with a distinct molecular identifier, were randomly selected from each sample. Reads with shared molecular identifiers were discarded instead of being binned into consensus sequences. MiTCR, set to a Q25 quality threshold and the strictest error-elimination algorithm, was used for CDR3 identification, clonotype clustering and error correction. Lower-bound total TCR beta diversity was estimated with a nonparametric unseen species model using Euler transformation. TCRdb itself trimmed the public reads at Q25 with fastp, ran MiXCR and retained productive beta chains. Each entry merges the rows of one CDR3 protein and shows their most common DNA and genes. The V and J calls shown here were made by TCRdb, not taken from the authors' results. Counted in this sample were fewer than 950,000 distinct CDR3 sequences; approximately 35% of them appeared once. The ten largest clonotypes hold roughly 13% of the sample.

This clonotype was counted between two and nine times. It lacks a known antigen. No clone much larger than this one lies a single base away; base qualities are absent. In this chain, TRBV18 is recombined with TRBJ2-7; TRBD1 could be the D gene, as 6 bases match. The sequenced sample consisted of blood. The source is a young man in good health. In nucleotides, the sequence is TGTGCCAGCTCAAATCGGGAAGGGGGTACCTACGAGCAGTACTTC. Its product reads: CASSNREGGTYEQYF.